The T cell receptor (beta chain) under discussion was sequenced for a study of cytomegalovirus exposure and HLA in healthy donors. PCR amplification relied on 60 Vbeta primers (plus 13 Jbeta primers). Sequencing used immunoSEQ multiplex PCR; TCRdb keeps in-frame clones, though not all of them. In the table there are 130,000 to 150,000 clones, approximately 80% of which are singletons. Note on this clone: Antigen unknown.

Broader study findings: 87-base-pair reads could not separate some V segments, including TRBV6-2 and TRBV6-3. TCR beta V- and J-gene trimming was later associated with a missense DCLRE1C variant. Most of the TCR beta V segments (in an earlier analysis) were productive either about 87% or about 30% of the time. Across all donors, roughly uniform sequencing depth was an assumption of the presence/absence analyses.

The CDR3 is 13 residues long. J was trimmed by 3 bases and V by 10 bases; bases with no gene match: 8. The germline V gene encodes CDR1 MDHEN and CDR2 SYDVKM. Sequencing was carried out using PBMCs. The genes are TRBV28 and TRBJ2-7; TRBD1 matches at 8 bases. The TCR comes from a woman in her sixties or seventies in good health and CMV-seropositive. The CDR3 here is CATSDRVHYEQYF. The CDR3 DNA follows: TGTGCCACTTCGGACAGGGTCCACTACGAGCAGTACTTC. The variable domain in full, with the rest retrieved from reference TRBV28 and TRBJ2-7, is DVKVTQSSRYLVKRTGEKVFLECVQDMDHENMFWYRQDPGLGLRLIYFSYDVKMKEKGDIPEGYSVSREKKERFSLILESASTNQTSMYLCATSDRVHYEQYFGPGTRLTVT.